This entry concerns a single TCR beta chain. Its antigen has not been determined. Per-nucleotide qualities are absent, and no much larger clonotype sits a single base away. This record belongs to a study of shared clonotypes between healthy human individuals (dated by TCRdb to about 2020). In terms of the full investigation: The cohort included a few men and a couple of women between 18 and 49 years of age. For each donor, CD4 naive and CD4 memory were each given three plates, CD8 naive was given two plates, and CD8 memory was given one plate. The study deeply sequenced blood TCR repertoires of 5 or 6 healthy adults to estimate repertoire size and the extent of clonotype sharing between individuals. To increase sequencing depth and limit assay-specific biases, different laboratories used diverse techniques to prepare libraries and sequence TCR repertoires. Each donor's leukapheresis produced roughly between about 0.8 and 10 billion PBMCs. Results and caveats for the whole study, not just this receptor: The small number of donors limited the genetic and exposure-history diversity represented. Sampling was restricted to blood, and TCR repertoires in tissues likely differ from the TCR repertoires found in blood. Across several donors, approximately 4.9% of naive CD4, roughly 3.5% of naive CD8, 2% to 2.5% of memory CD4, and 0.4% of memory CD8 clonotypes were shared. Compared with non-shared clonotypes, the clonotypes found in all four sorted-subset donors had higher generation probabilities. Rarefaction of sorted-subset datasets indicated incomplete sequencing despite the large sequencing depth. Pairwise subsampling led to the expectation that sequencing depth would affect the degree of clonotype sharing among donors. Larger estimated clonotype richness was generally found for naive subsets than for memory subsets.

The donors were healthy, HIV-negative adults who had no recently reported acute infections or vaccinations. Every donor was a Caucasian adult living in Nashville, Tennessee, USA. CD4+ T cells were enriched by magnetic negative selection; naive cells were then positively selected on CD45RA, and the negative fraction formed the memory subset. Blood was collected by leukapheresis, and PBMCs were isolated by Ficoll-Histopaque density gradient centrifugation and then cryopreserved in liquid nitrogen vapor phase. Analytical flow cytometry was used to check the purity and quantity of every magnetically sorted T cell population. Genomic DNA was isolated from each sorted fraction and quantified by UV absorbance on a Nanodrop 2000c. Using the deep immunoSEQ assay, multiplex PCR amplified TCR CDR3 regions from genomic DNA. For each cell subset, the extracted genomic DNA was distributed evenly across all wells of several immunoSEQ 96-well plates, and each plate served as one replicate. Each replicate PCR for sorted subsets received approximately 200 ng genomic DNA, equal to tens of thousands of T cell genomes. The purified libraries were quantified using a Qubit 3.0 fluorometer, sized with a Bioanalyzer 2100, and then quantified again using the KAPA Library Quantification kit. Each immunoSEQ 96-well plate was sequenced on its own single-read 150-cycle Illumina NextSeq 550 flow cell. Per the source publication's procedure: The immunoSEQ output contained only junctional sequences without quality scores, so filtering could not match that applied to full-length reads. To assign V/J genes and CDR3, sequences were annotated using PyIR, a Python wrapper for IgBLAST v1.9, with IMGT germline references. Reads with weak V/J assignments (E-value above 1e-6), missing CDR3, stop codons, out-of-frame junctions, or ambiguous translated residues were removed. V3J clonotypes were defined as sequences sharing the same inferred V gene, J gene, and CDR3 amino acid sequence. Percentage overlap between repertoires was calculated by dividing the number of shared unique clonotypes by the size of the smaller repertoire. RTK rarefaction, the Chao1 estimator, and Recon v2.1 estimates of unobserved clonotypes were used to assess repertoire richness. Generation probabilities were computed with OLGA for all TCRbeta clonotypes obtained by the gDNA method from a few donors. The immuneACCESS repertoire file appears here via TCRdb, limited to in-frame rearrangements. These files lack a portion of the clones; in checked studies, under half of the deficit traces to unresolved V genes, and the cause of the others is not known. The V and J calls and clone size come from that table; D and trimming were worked out from the DNA. This sample is represented by 2 million or so clones; over 85% of them were singletons. The ten most abundant clones make up around 0.13% of the sample.

The CDR3 contains 13 residues, cysteine and phenylalanine counted. Only the CDR3 portion is preserved as DNA: 39 bases, with reading frame beginning at the first base. V lost 5 bases and J lost 9 bases; the stretch between them is 11 bases long. From the germline V gene, CDR1 is MNHEY and CDR2 is SVGAGI. The receptor chain draws on TRBV6-5 and TRBJ1-6, with the D gene not clear enough to name. The material sequenced was naive CD4+ T cells sorted from blood. In light of the paper, this sample's cell subset or site label describes: CD45RA+ positively selected. This receptor was taken from a man in his late teens or twenties in good health. The bases read TGTGCCAGCAGTCAGGATGATACTTCACCCCTCCACTTT. This sequence encodes CASSQDDTSPLHF.